These 10 T cell receptor beta chains were all obtained from the same sample, sequenced in a study of blood T cell repertoires in COVID-19. TCRdb's copy holds only in-frame clones and misses some; the assay was immunoSEQ multiplex PCR. Seen here are approximately 110,000 clones, 85% observed once, and the top ten hold about 12%. The sample taken for sequencing was peripheral blood. Receptor source: a human donor in a cohort sampled during active COVID-19.

This chain links TRBV6-6 with TRBJ1-1, with D possibly being TRBD1 (5 bases). Germline V gives CDR1 MNHNY, CDR2 SVGAGI (reference sequence). The CDR3 length is 14 residues. The ends were cut back, 5 bases at V and 1 base at J, with 11 bases in the middle. The CDR3 bases are TGTGCCAGCAGTATCCGAGACAGGAACACTGAAGCTTTCTTT. Residues: CASSIRDRNTEAFF.

A single count supports this clone. The chain has TRBV9 and TRBJ2-3; 11 bases align to TRBD2. Germline V gene sequence: CDR1 SGDLS, CDR2 YYNGEE. Unmatched junction bases numbered 7, after V lost 1 base and J lost 3 bases. The CDR3 is 17 amino acids. As DNA, the CDR3 is TGTGCCAGCAGCGTATTGACTAGCGGGGCGGGGACAGATACGCAGTATTTT. This gives the protein CASSVLTSGAGTDTQYF.

The chain carries TRBV24-1 and TRBJ1-2; perhaps TRBD1 as D (5 bases). CDR3 length: 14 amino acids. V lost 4 bases and J lost 7, with 15 bases in between. CDR1 and CDR2 (germline): KGHDR, SFDVKD. The CDR3 DNA follows: TGTGCCACCAGTGACTGGACACTGGTCGGTGGCTACACCTTC. Residues: CATSDWTLVGGYTF.

V is TRBV6-5 and J is TRBJ2-5; TRBD2 might be the D (5 bases). The CDR3 runs 14 residues. The V end lost 6 bases, the J end lost 0 bases, and 11 bases lay between the germline ends. Germline CDR1 and CDR2: MNHEY and SVGAGI. In nucleotides, the CDR3 is TGTGCCAGCAGCTTATCGGGGTACCAAGAGACCCAGTACTTC. Encoded protein: CASSLSGYQETQYF.

V usage is TRBV7-6 and J usage is TRBJ2-7; no clear D gene. The CDR3 loop spans 13 amino acids. CDR1 and CDR2 from the germline V gene are SGHVS and FNYEAQ. Trimming took off 2 bases at V and 6 bases at J, with 11 bases between the two ends. CDR3 sequence reads: CASSLWMSGEQYF. DNA for the CDR3: TGTGCCAGCAGCTTATGGATGTCGGGCGAGCAGTACTTC.

The chain uses TRBV19 and TRBJ2-7; 7 bases agree with TRBD1. This CDR3 is built from 15 residues. The trim removed 1 base at V and 0 bases at J, leaving 3 bases unmatched. Germline-derived CDR1 and CDR2 are LNHDA and SQIVND (reference sequence). For the CDR3, the DNA is TGTGCCAGTAGTATAGGAGGGGACAGCTCCTACGAGCAGTACTTC. Translating gives CASSIGGDSSYEQYF.

The chain combines TRBV9 with TRBJ2-3; 7 bases fit TRBD2. Germline CDR1 is SGDLS and CDR2 is YYNGEE. The CDR3 is 15 amino acids. Trimming removed 4 bases from V and 2 bases from J; junction bases left unmatched: 7. CDR3 in DNA: TGTGCCAGCAGCTCCATCCGGGGGGTCACAGATACGCAGTATTTT. This translates into CASSSIRGVTDTQYF.

In this sample, this clone turned up a few times. This chain links TRBV6-1 with TRBJ1-2; D ambiguous. Trimming left V 1 base short and J 5 bases short, with 8 bases between. The CDR3 is 13 amino acids. Germline V CDR1 and CDR2: MNHNS, SASEGT. The CDR3 protein is CASSEENLYGYTF. DNA of the CDR3: TGTGCCAGCAGTGAAGAGAACCTATATGGCTACACCTTC.

The rearrangement links TRBV25-1 to TRBJ2-2; D is perhaps TRBD1 (6 bases). Germline loops: CDR1 MGHDK, CDR2 SYGVNS. Between the trimmed V and J ends, which lost 6 bases and 6 bases, there was a span of 8 bases. The CDR3 totals 12 residues. Here the CDR3 reads CASSPGAGELFF. The CDR3 DNA follows: TGTGCCAGCAGCCCAGGGGCCGGGGAGCTGTTTTTT.

The chain joins TRBV6-7 to TRBJ2-1; TRBD1 agrees at 7 bases. TRBV6-7 is an ORF, with its function uncertain. V was clipped by 5 bases and J by 8 bases; unmatched bases: 6. This CDR3 region has 13 residues. In DNA, the CDR3 is TGTGCCAGCAGTCAAGGACAGGCGGATGAGCAGTTCTTC. The encoded protein is CASSQGQADEQFF.